These T cell receptor beta chains were read from a single sample in a study of shared clonotypes between healthy human individuals. The table came from immunoSEQ multiplex PCR; TCRdb's copy has only in-frame clones and leaves some out. The sample holds over 800,000 clones, more than 85% seen once. Sequencing used naive CD8+ T cells sorted from blood. These receptors were obtained from a man under 40 in good health. CDR3s include the opening cysteine and the closing phenylalanine or tryptophan. The order of the fields is clone size, V gene, J gene, D gene, CDR3 protein, CDR3 DNA. The D gene is left open where the match is weak. The size of a clone is reported for some rows only, either as once, few or many, or as a class for expanded clones.

abundance: -
v_gene: TRBV9
j_gene: TRBJ2-5
d_gene: -
CDR3aa: CASSVAPSDQETQYF
CDR3nt: TGTGCCAGCAGCGTAGCCCCTAGCGACCAAGAGACCCAGTACTTC

abundance: few
v_gene: TRBV13
j_gene: TRBJ2-2
d_gene: -
CDR3aa: CASSLWDGKEELFF
CDR3nt: TGTGCCAGCAGCCTCTGGGACGGCAAGGAGGAGCTGTTTTTT

abundance: -
v_gene: TRBV29-1
j_gene: TRBJ1-1
d_gene: -
CDR3aa: CSVADGNTEAFF
CDR3nt: TGCAGCGTTGCGGACGGGAACACTGAAGCTTTCTTT

abundance: -
v_gene: TRBV19
j_gene: TRBJ2-7
d_gene: -
CDR3aa: CASSIPGDEQYF
CDR3nt: TGTGCCAGTAGTATTCCGGGGGACGAGCAGTACTTC

abundance: -
v_gene: TRBV29-1
j_gene: TRBJ2-2
d_gene: -
CDR3aa: CSVETASPGELFF
CDR3nt: TGCAGCGTCGAAACGGCTAGCCCCGGGGAGCTGTTTTTT

abundance: -
v_gene: TRBV4-3
j_gene: TRBJ2-2
d_gene: -
CDR3aa: CASSLGSAGELFF
CDR3nt: TGCGCCAGCAGCCTCGGGAGTGCCGGGGAGCTGTTTTTT

abundance: -
v_gene: TRBV12-5
j_gene: TRBJ2-1
d_gene: -
CDR3aa: CASGKLNEQFF
CDR3nt: TGTGCTAGTGGTAAATTGAATGAGCAGTTCTTC

abundance: -
v_gene: TRBV5-4
j_gene: TRBJ2-7
d_gene: TRBD2
CDR3aa: CASSYGLAGALYEQYF
CDR3nt: TGTGCCAGCAGCTACGGACTAGCGGGAGCTCTTTACGAGCAGTACTTC

abundance: once
v_gene: TRBV6-1
j_gene: TRBJ2-5
d_gene: TRBD1
CDR3aa: CASSEVPRGRETQYF
CDR3nt: TGTGCCAGCAGTGAAGTGCCCAGGGGGCGGGAGACCCAGTACTTC

abundance: -
v_gene: TRBV5-1
j_gene: TRBJ2-5
d_gene: -
CDR3aa: CASSLAAGRETQYF
CDR3nt: TGCGCCAGCAGCTTGGCGGCGGGAAGAGAGACCCAGTACTTC

abundance: -
v_gene: TRBV4-3
j_gene: TRBJ2-3
d_gene: TRBD2
CDR3aa: CASSQDAGAFTDTQYF
CDR3nt: TGCGCCAGCAGCCAAGACGCGGGAGCCTTCACAGATACGCAGTATTTT

abundance: -
v_gene: TRBV1
j_gene: TRBJ1-5
d_gene: -
CDR3aa: CTSSSGTGSNQPQHF
CDR3nt: TGCACCAGCAGCTCCGGGACAGGGTCCAATCAGCCCCAGCATTTT

abundance: -
v_gene: TRBV27
j_gene: TRBJ2-1
d_gene: -
CDR3aa: CASSPGTNSYNEQFF
CDR3nt: TGTGCCAGCAGCCCCGGGACAAACTCCTACAATGAGCAGTTCTTC

abundance: -
v_gene: TRBV10-3
j_gene: TRBJ2-1
d_gene: TRBD1
CDR3aa: CAIKPGQGWDEQFF
CDR3nt: TGTGCCATCAAACCGGGACAGGGGTGGGATGAGCAGTTCTTC

abundance: -
v_gene: TRBV6-1
j_gene: TRBJ2-7
d_gene: TRBD1
CDR3aa: CASSEWGQGVNEQYF
CDR3nt: TGTGCCAGCAGTGAATGGGGACAGGGGGTCAACGAGCAGTACTTC

abundance: -
v_gene: TRBV6-1
j_gene: TRBJ2-3
d_gene: -
CDR3aa: CASGRGGTDTQYF
CDR3nt: TGTGCCAGCGGCAGGGGTGGAACAGATACGCAGTATTTT

abundance: -
v_gene: TRBV19
j_gene: TRBJ2-1
d_gene: TRBD2
CDR3aa: CASAWVKRDLNEQFF
CDR3nt: TGTGCCAGCGCCTGGGTGAAGCGGGATTTAAATGAGCAGTTCTTC

abundance: -
v_gene: TRBV7-9
j_gene: TRBJ2-1
d_gene: -
CDR3aa: CASSADGTLYNEQFF
CDR3nt: TGTGCCAGCAGCGCGGACGGAACGCTCTACAATGAGCAGTTCTTC

abundance: few
v_gene: TRBV30
j_gene: TRBJ2-5
d_gene: -
CDR3aa: CAWSIGSQETQYF
CDR3nt: TGTGCCTGGAGTATAGGGAGCCAAGAGACCCAGTACTTC

abundance: -
v_gene: TRBV2
j_gene: TRBJ2-7
d_gene: -
CDR3aa: CASSEGGLSYEQYF
CDR3nt: TGTGCCAGCAGTGAAGGCGGCTTATCCTACGAGCAGTACTTC

abundance: -
v_gene: TRBV7-9
j_gene: TRBJ2-7
d_gene: -
CDR3aa: CASSLARNEQYF
CDR3nt: TGTGCCAGCAGCTTAGCGCGAAACGAGCAGTACTTC

abundance: -
v_gene: TRBV6-6
j_gene: TRBJ2-2
d_gene: -
CDR3aa: CASSYSLRANTGELFF
CDR3nt: TGTGCCAGCAGTTACTCTTTGAGGGCGAACACCGGGGAGCTGTTTTTT

abundance: -
v_gene: TRBV10-1
j_gene: TRBJ2-7
d_gene: -
CDR3aa: CASSEATGGSYEQYF
CDR3nt: TGCGCCAGCAGTGAAGCGACAGGAGGCTCCTACGAGCAGTACTTC

abundance: -
v_gene: TRBV11-2
j_gene: TRBJ1-2
d_gene: -
CDR3aa: CASSGEGGVGYTF
CDR3nt: TGTGCCAGCAGCGGGGAGGGGGGCGTTGGCTACACCTTC

abundance: -
v_gene: TRBV19
j_gene: TRBJ2-6
d_gene: TRBD1
CDR3aa: CASSMTGGNSGANVLTF
CDR3nt: TGTGCCAGTAGTATGACAGGGGGGAATTCTGGGGCCAACGTCCTGACTTTC

abundance: once
v_gene: TRBV4-2
j_gene: TRBJ2-7
d_gene: TRBD2
CDR3aa: CASSQEGLDEQYF
CDR3nt: TGTGCCAGCAGCCAGGAGGGACTAGACGAGCAGTACTTC

abundance: once
v_gene: TRBV11-2
j_gene: TRBJ2-7
d_gene: TRBD2
CDR3aa: CASSSGTSATYEQYF
CDR3nt: TGTGCCAGCAGCTCGGGGACTAGCGCGACCTACGAGCAGTACTTC

abundance: -
v_gene: TRBV27
j_gene: TRBJ2-6
d_gene: -
CDR3aa: CASSLSLGANVLTF
CDR3nt: TGTGCCAGCAGTCTTTCACTCGGGGCCAACGTCCTGACTTTC

abundance: -
v_gene: TRBV6-1
j_gene: TRBJ2-2
d_gene: -
CDR3aa: CASREGVPGELFF
CDR3nt: TGTGCCAGCAGGGAGGGGGTTCCCGGGGAGCTGTTTTTT

abundance: once
v_gene: TRBV4-3
j_gene: TRBJ1-2
d_gene: -
CDR3aa: CASSKGRHYGYTF
CDR3nt: TGCGCCAGCAGCAAGGGGCGGCACTATGGCTACACCTTC

abundance: -
v_gene: TRBV19
j_gene: TRBJ2-7
d_gene: -
CDR3aa: CASSYGSSGEQYF
CDR3nt: TGTGCCAGTAGTTACGGGAGTTCTGGCGAGCAGTACTTC

abundance: once
v_gene: TRBV7-9
j_gene: TRBJ2-5
d_gene: -
CDR3aa: CASSSTLGVSRKTQYF
CDR3nt: TGTGCCAGCAGCTCCACTCTGGGGGTCTCAAGGAAGACCCAGTACTTC

abundance: -
v_gene: TRBV7-9
j_gene: TRBJ1-4
d_gene: -
CDR3aa: CASSRTGGSYEKLFF
CDR3nt: TGTGCCAGCAGCCGGACCGGGGGATCATATGAAAAACTGTTTTTT

abundance: -
v_gene: TRBV7-9
j_gene: TRBJ2-1
d_gene: TRBD2
CDR3aa: CASSSSKERGRANEQFF
CDR3nt: TGTGCCAGCAGCTCCAGTAAGGAGCGCGGGAGGGCCAATGAGCAGTTCTTC

abundance: -
v_gene: TRBV27
j_gene: TRBJ1-1
d_gene: -
CDR3aa: CASSLNARMNTEAFF
CDR3nt: TGTGCCAGCAGCTTAAATGCCAGAATGAACACTGAAGCTTTCTTT

abundance: few
v_gene: TRBV27
j_gene: TRBJ2-7
d_gene: TRBD2
CDR3aa: CASKLAGAGVYEQYF
CDR3nt: TGTGCCAGCAAACTAGCGGGAGCGGGGGTCTACGAGCAGTACTTC

abundance: -
v_gene: TRBV9
j_gene: TRBJ2-1
d_gene: TRBD2
CDR3aa: CASSPGGSGRGNEQFF
CDR3nt: TGTGCCAGCAGCCCCGGGGGTAGCGGGAGGGGCAATGAGCAGTTCTTC

abundance: once
v_gene: TRBV23-1
j_gene: TRBJ2-7
d_gene: TRBD2
CDR3aa: CASSQFSPIGAGGGLEQYF
CDR3nt: TGCGCCAGCAGTCAATTTAGCCCAATAGGGGCGGGAGGGGGTCTCGAGCAGTACTTC

abundance: -
v_gene: TRBV4-2
j_gene: TRBJ1-1
d_gene: -
CDR3aa: CASSQGPGGGTEAFF
CDR3nt: TGTGCCAGCAGCCAAGGCCCCGGGGGGGGGACTGAAGCTTTCTTT

abundance: -
v_gene: TRBV13
j_gene: TRBJ1-3
d_gene: -
CDR3aa: CASSLGSFRNTIYF
CDR3nt: TGTGCCAGCAGCTTAGGTTCATTTAGAAACACCATATATTTT

abundance: -
v_gene: TRBV7-9
j_gene: TRBJ2-7
d_gene: -
CDR3aa: CASSSRVSEQYF
CDR3nt: TGTGCCAGCAGCTCCAGGGTCTCCGAGCAGTACTTC

abundance: -
v_gene: TRBV7-9
j_gene: TRBJ2-7
d_gene: -
CDR3aa: CASSLVAASYEQYF
CDR3nt: TGTGCCAGCAGCTTAGTGGCTGCTTCCTACGAGCAGTACTTC